Below, 14 T cell receptor beta chains from the same sample are listed, as sequenced in a study of technical replicates of blood from a handful of donors. Sequencing was performed with immunoSEQ multiplex PCR; in TCRdb, only in-frame clones are kept and a portion is missing. The data show approximately 51,000 clones, approximately 92% seen once. The sample comprised PBMCs. The receptors here all came from a human donor in good health. Some clones in this sample may be carry-over from other donors' samples.

This chain joins TRBV6-4 and TRBJ1-6; weak D call: TRBD1 (5 bases). V was shortened by 10 bases and J by 5 bases, with 15 bases between the two germline ends. The germline gives CDR1 MRHNA, CDR2 SNTAGT. This CDR3 region has 14 residues. The CDR3 DNA follows: TGTGCCACCTCTCCGGGACTAAATAATTCACCCCTCCACTTT. As protein: CATSPGLNNSPLHF.

The V and J genes are TRBV12-5 and TRBJ1-3; unclear D gene. Germline CDR1 LGHNT, CDR2 FRNRAP. CDR3 length: 18 amino acids. V lost 2 bases and J lost 4, with 21 bases in between. This CDR3 is CASGLSPTGREAGNTIYF. The DNA of the CDR3 is TGTGCTAGTGGTTTGTCCCCTACGGGGAGGGAGGCCGGAAACACCATATATTTT.

This rearrangement joins TRBV19 to TRBJ1-2, with D uncertain. Germline V lookup: CDR1 LNHDA, CDR2 SQIVND (reference sequence). The CDR3 spans 12 residues. V was shortened by 4 bases and J by 3 bases, with 6 bases between the two germline ends. The CDR3 is CASSTDYYGYTF. CDR3 in DNA: TGTGCCAGTAGTACAGACTACTATGGCTACACCTTC.

This rearrangement joins TRBV2 to TRBJ1-5; possible D gene TRBD1, 6 bases. The CDR3 is made up of 13 amino acids. Germline CDR1 and CDR2: SNHLY and FYNNEI. Deletions cut 6 bases from V and 4 bases from J, with 10 bases between. As DNA, the CDR3 is TGTGCCAGCAGAAGACAGGAAAATCAGCCCCAGCATTTT. Translation: CASRRQENQPQHF. Combining the CDR3 with reference TRBV2 and TRBJ1-5 gives the whole variable domain EPEVTQTPSHQVTQMGQEVILRCVPISNHLYFYWYRQILGQKVEFLVSFYNNEISEKSEIFDDQFSVERPDGSNFTLKIRSTKLEDSAMYFCASRRQENQPQHFGDGTRLSIL.

The chain carries TRBV7-6 and TRBJ2-7; D not certain. With 5 bases removed from V and 0 bases from J, the gap between germline ends came to 11 bases. CDR1 is SGHVS and CDR2 is FNYEAQ in the germline V gene. This CDR3 contains 14 residues. CDR3 DNA sequence: TGTGCCAGCAGCCCAGACACTTACTCCTACGAGCAGTACTTC. Its protein product is CASSPDTYSYEQYF.

The chain couples TRBV7-8 to TRBJ2-2; D not certain. This CDR3 is built from 16 residues. Germline CDR1 SGHVS, CDR2 FQNEAQ. V was shortened by 7 bases and J by 3 bases, with 18 bases between the two germline ends. For the CDR3, the DNA is TGTGCCAGCAAACCCCCGATCAGGTTTGACACCGGGGAGCTGTTTTTT. Translating it yields CASKPPIRFDTGELFF.

The chain employs TRBV2 and TRBJ2-7, with D possibly matching TRBD2 (6 bases). There are 11 residues in the CDR3. Per germline, CDR1 SNHLY and CDR2 FYNNEI. CDR3 amino acids: CSGRGLGEQYF. CDR3 nucleotide sequence: TGTTCCGGCCGGGGGTTGGGCGAGCAGTACTTC.

This clone was recorded a few times. The chain recombines TRBV7-6 with TRBJ2-2; maybe TRBD1 (5 bases). The CDR3 runs 14 residues. Trimming shortened V by 5 bases and J by 3 bases, and 10 bases separated the two germline ends. The germline V gene encodes CDR1 SGHVS and CDR2 FNYEAQ. CDR3 residues: CASSPDRYTGELFF. The CDR3 DNA reads as TGTGCCAGCAGCCCAGACAGATACACCGGGGAGCTGTTTTTT.

The J gene is TRBJ1-5, the V gene TRBV10-3; 7 bases align to TRBD1. This CDR3 contains 13 residues. Germline CDR1 and CDR2: ENHRY and SYGVKD. V trimming: 10 bases; J trimming: 3 bases; junction bases outside the gene matches: 6. The CDR3, as DNA: TGTGCCACCAGACAGGGAGACAATCAGCCCCAGCATTTT. As protein: CATRQGDNQPQHF.

This clone was found once. This sequence joins TRBV19 and TRBJ1-1; D call uncertain. The CDR3 length is 14 residues. The V gene's germline CDR1 is LNHDA and CDR2 SQIVND (reference sequence). Trimming removed 1 base from V and 7 bases from J, with 13 bases in between. The CDR3 sequence: CASSIVPGAGEAFF. CDR3 bases: TGTGCCAGTAGTATAGTTCCAGGCGCTGGTGAAGCTTTCTTT.

V and J are TRBV4-1 and TRBJ2-7; TRBD1 aligns across 8 bases. The germline V gene has CDR1 MGHRA and CDR2 YSYEKL. V dropped 1 base and J dropped 2; count of bases not matched to a gene: 1. The CDR3 is made up of 14 amino acids. The CDR3 spells CASSQGRGPYEQYF. DNA of the CDR3: TGCGCCAGCAGCCAAGGCAGGGGGCCCTACGAGCAGTACTTC.

CDR3 region: CASSKLTNTGELFF. The CDR3 DNA follows: TGTGCCAGCAGCAAACTAACGAACACCGGGGAGCTGTTTTTT. The chain links TRBV7-3 to TRBJ2-2; D is ambiguous. The CDR3 runs 14 residues. Germline CDR1 and CDR2: SGHTA and FQGTGA. Trimming took 5 bases from V and 0 from J, leaving 7 bases between them.

The rearrangement joins TRBV4-3 to TRBJ2-7, with 7 bases identical to TRBD2. This CDR3 region has 15 residues. V lost 0 bases and J lost 3; bases outside the gene matches: 5. The germline V gene encodes CDR1 LGHNA and CDR2 YSLEER. The CDR3 DNA is TGCGCCAGCAGCCAAGACGGGCGGGGGAGCTACGAGCAGTACTTC. As protein: CASSQDGRGSYEQYF.

This chain uses TRBV5-1 with TRBJ2-5, with TRBD1 matching 8 bases. CDR1 is SGHRS, CDR2 YFSETQ, per germline. The CDR3 length is 14 residues. Losses at the gene ends were 4 bases for V and 4 bases for J; bases not matched to a gene: 6. The CDR3 loop is CASSHGQGGETQYF. Written as DNA, the CDR3 is TGCGCCAGCAGCCACGGACAGGGCGGAGAGACCCAGTACTTC.